These 21 T cell receptor beta chains originate from one sample sequenced in a study of CXCR3-negative and CXCR3-positive naive CD8 T cells. Their antigen targets remain unknown. Each TRB cDNA library was prepared by 5' RACE (with UMI labels). Each CDR3 protein gets one entry in TCRdb, which reprocessed the 5' RACE reads and gives no DNA. Its table lists about 130,000 distinct CDR3 sequences. Whole-study results and caveats: CXCR3-negative naive cells had less hydrophobic TRB CDR3s than did CXCR3-positive naive cells.

Sample: naive CXCR3+ CD8+ T cells from blood. Sample subset: CD45RO-CCR7+CD27+CD95- naive CD8+ T cells expressing CXCR3 (TNR3+). The receptors derive from a human donor in good health. Some clones in this sample may be carry-over from other donors' samples.

The V gene is TRBV7-9, the J gene TRBJ2-1; TCRdb names TRBD2, which stays unverified in the absence of DNA. The CDR3 totals 17 residues. Germline CDR1 is SEHNR and CDR2 is FQNEAQ (reference sequence). The CDR3 loop reads CASSLSSGGTIYNEQFF.

The J gene is TRBJ2-1, the V gene TRBV5-1; TCRdb's D call of TRBD2 is untestable without DNA. The CDR3 extends over 14 amino acids. Germline CDR1 SGHRS, CDR2 YFSETQ. CDR3 region: CASSLTVSGYEQFF.

The V gene is TRBV15, the J gene TRBJ2-2; TCRdb lists TRBD2, though no DNA is available to test this call. This CDR3 is 17 amino acids long. Per germline, CDR1 LNHNV and CDR2 YYDKDF (reference sequence). CDR3 sequence reads: CATSSGGTSGNGGELFF. The full variable domain, completed using reference TRBV15 and TRBJ2-2, is DAMVIQNPRYQVTQFGKPVTLSCSQTLNHNVMYWYQQKSSQAPKLLFHYYDKDFNNEADTPDNFQSRRPNTSFCFLDIRSPGLGDTAMYLCATSSGGTSGNGGELFFGEGSRLTVL.

This chain connects TRBV27 to TRBJ1-2; TCRdb names TRBD1, which stays unverified in the absence of DNA. The germline V gene has CDR1 MNHEY and CDR2 SMNVEV (reference sequence). CDR3 length: 15 amino acids. The CDR3 region is CASSLSMGVSYGYTF.

V and J are TRBV29-1 and TRBJ1-1. This CDR3 is built from 13 residues. CDR1 and CDR2 from the germline V gene are SQVTM and ANQGSEA. The CDR3 here is CSVAEGRESEAFF.

The chain recombines TRBV23-1 with TRBJ1-1; the D gene TCRdb calls, TRBD1, cannot be checked with no DNA. TRBV23-1 qualifies as an ORF whose function is uncertain. The CDR3 has 17 amino acids. The CDR3: CASSQSTLKRGAPGAFF.

The chain joins TRBV15 to TRBJ2-4; TCRdb calls TRBD2, which cannot be checked without DNA. CDR1 and CDR2 (germline): LNHNV, YYDKDF (reference sequence). The CDR3 covers 15 residues. This chain's CDR3 is CATSSGGGAKNIQYF.

The chain combines TRBV19 with TRBJ2-1; TCRdb's D gene call, TRBD1, goes unchecked for lack of DNA. The CDR3 spans 15 residues. Germline V gene lookup returns CDR1 LNHDA and CDR2 SQIVND (reference sequence). The CDR3: CASSQGGRSYNEQFF.

The chain uses TRBV19 and TRBJ1-1; TCRdb reports TRBD1, a call that lacks DNA to check it against. Germline CDR1 and CDR2: LNHDA and SQIVND (reference sequence). The length of the CDR3 is 18 residues. This chain's CDR3 is CASSNIRGTRSMNTEAFF.

The chain combines TRBV7-9 with TRBJ1-2; as DNA is missing, the TRBD1 call by TCRdb cannot be tested. This CDR3 is built from 16 residues. Germline V gene data show CDR1 as SEHNR and CDR2 as FQNEAQ (reference sequence). The CDR3 region is CASSLQTTVFNYGYTF.

V usage is TRBV4-3 and J usage is TRBJ2-3; TCRdb outputs TRBD2, but without DNA this stays unchecked. The CDR3 loop spans 16 amino acids. Germline V lookup: CDR1 LGHNA, CDR2 YSLEER. This chain's CDR3 is CASSQELAGGPDTQYF.

This rearrangement joins TRBV5-5 to TRBJ2-7; the TCRdb call, TRBD1, lacks DNA for checking. This CDR3 spans 15 amino acids. Germline V lookup: CDR1 SGHKS, CDR2 YYEKEE (reference sequence). This chain's CDR3 is CASSLRTGYSYEQYF.

The chain has TRBV7-9 and TRBJ2-4; TCRdb proposes TRBD2, but this gene call is untestable without DNA. Germline V gene sequence: CDR1 SEHNR, CDR2 FQNEAQ (reference sequence). The CDR3 has 12 amino acids. The CDR3 here is CASSLGLNIQYF.

The chain joins TRBV4-1 to TRBJ2-7. The CDR3 covers 13 residues. Germline V gene sequence: CDR1 MGHRA, CDR2 YSYEKL. Here the CDR3 reads CASSQVNGLEQYF.

The chain joins TRBV7-6 to TRBJ2-7; checking the TCRdb D call of TRBD1 is not possible without DNA. CDR3 length: 13 amino acids. Germline V gene lookup returns CDR1 SGHVS and CDR2 FNYEAQ. The CDR3 reads CASSLGQFYEQYF. The full variable domain, rest sourced from reference TRBV7-6 and TRBJ2-7, is GAGVSQSPRYKVTKRGQDVALRCDPISGHVSLYWYRQALGQGPEFLTYFNYEAQQDKSGLPNDRFSAERPEGSISTLTIQRTEQRDSAMYRCASSLGQFYEQYFGPGTRLTVT.

The rearrangement links TRBV28 to TRBJ2-5; the D call of TRBD2 rests on TCRdb alone, since no DNA is present to check it. Per germline, CDR1 MDHEN and CDR2 SYDVKM. The length of the CDR3 is 17 residues. The CDR3 reads CASSTPYRGLAKETQYF.

The chain joins TRBV28 to TRBJ1-3; no DNA is available, so the TRBD1 call from TCRdb remains unchecked. Germline V CDR1 and CDR2: MDHEN, SYDVKM. The CDR3 is 14 amino acids. This CDR3 is CASDTRISGNTIYF.

The V and J genes are TRBV6-5 and TRBJ1-5; with no DNA, the TCRdb D assignment of TRBD1 cannot be verified. The CDR3 runs 13 residues. Per the germline V gene, CDR1 is MNHEY and CDR2 is SVGAGI. The CDR3 sequence: CASSRTGGQPQHF.

The V and J genes are TRBV19 and TRBJ2-3; without DNA, the TCRdb call of TRBD2 cannot be checked. The CDR3 runs 14 residues. From germline, CDR1 is LNHDA and CDR2 SQIVND (reference sequence). CDR3 in amino acids: CASSISPLEDTQYF. Complete variable domain (other parts from reference TRBV19 and TRBJ2-3): DGGITQSPKYLFRKEGQNVTLSCEQNLNHDAMYWYRQDPGQGLRLIYYSQIVNDFQKGDIAEGYSVSREKKESFPLTVTSAQKNPTAFYLCASSISPLEDTQYFGPGTRLTVL.

The V gene is TRBV4-3, the J gene TRBJ1-2. CDR3 size: 15 residues. Per the germline V gene, CDR1 is LGHNA and CDR2 is YSLEER. CDR3 in amino acids: CASSQGLVTSYGYTF.

The chain uses TRBV14 and TRBJ1-6; TCRdb names TRBD1, which stays unverified in the absence of DNA. The CDR3 has 16 amino acids. CDR1 is SGHDN, CDR2 FVKESK, per germline. The CDR3 region is CASSRGTVDYNSPLHF.